The rows below give T cell receptor beta chains drawn from one sample of a study of memory CD4+ T cells and cytomegalovirus serostatus. TCRdb's copy holds only in-frame clones and misses some; the assay was immunoSEQ multiplex PCR. The sample records 25,000 to 30,000 clones, around 72% being singletons. The sample comprised memory CD4+ T cells from blood. Receptor source: an adult in good health and CMV-seronegative. CDR3s include the opening cysteine and the closing phenylalanine or tryptophan. Fields, in order: D gene, V gene, clone size, J gene, CDR3 protein, CDR3 DNA. A D gene is named only where the DNA matches it firmly. Some rows have no size entry. The others give once, few or many, or a class for an expanded clone.

D: -; V: TRBV6-4; size: -; J: TRBJ1-5; CDR3: CASSDSRGISNQPQHF; DNA: TGTGCCAGCAGTGACTCTCGGGGTATTAGCAATCAGCCCCAGCATTTT
D: -; V: TRBV7-9; size: -; J: TRBJ1-1; CDR3: CASSLRTVNTEAFF; DNA: TGTGCCAGCAGCTTAAGGACGGTGAACACTGAAGCTTTCTTT
D: -; V: TRBV5-3; size: -; J: TRBJ2-1; CDR3: CARSLPEEGAYNEQFF; DNA: TGTGCCAGAAGCTTGCCTGAGGAGGGGGCGTACAATGAGCAGTTCTTC
D: -; V: TRBV11-2; size: -; J: TRBJ2-7; CDR3: CASSLQGGAYEQYF; DNA: TGTGCCAGCAGCTTGCAGGGAGGAGCCTACGAGCAGTACTTC
D: -; V: TRBV4-2; size: -; J: TRBJ2-2; CDR3: CASSQEGVGVPGELFF; DNA: TGTGCCAGCAGCCAAGAGGGAGTCGGGGTGCCCGGGGAGCTGTTTTTT
D: -; V: TRBV7-2; size: -; J: TRBJ1-5; CDR3: CASSIGRNQPQHF; DNA: TGTGCCAGCAGTATAGGACGCAATCAGCCCCAGCATTTT
D: -; V: TRBV5-1; size: few; J: TRBJ1-6; CDR3: CASSLGSSYNSPLHF; DNA: TGCGCCAGCAGCTTGGGCAGCTCCTATAATTCACCCCTCCACTTT
D: TRBD1; V: TRBV7-2; size: few; J: TRBJ1-5; CDR3: CASSSQGARQPQHF; DNA: TGTGCCAGCAGCTCACAGGGGGCAAGGCAGCCCCAGCATTTT
D: TRBD1; V: TRBV18; size: -; J: TRBJ2-3; CDR3: CASSLDQGADTQYF; DNA: TGTGCCAGCTCACTTGACCAGGGGGCAGATACGCAGTATTTT
D: TRBD1; V: TRBV9; size: -; J: TRBJ2-3; CDR3: CASSQGGSDTQYF; DNA: TGTGCCAGCAGCCAAGGGGGCTCAGATACGCAGTATTTT
D: TRBD1; V: TRBV19; size: -; J: TRBJ1-2; CDR3: CASSPGQGRNYGYTF; DNA: TGTGCCAGTAGTCCAGGACAGGGGAGAAACTATGGCTACACCTTC
D: -; V: TRBV5-6; size: -; J: TRBJ1-2; CDR3: CASSEGAVYGYTF; DNA: TGTGCCAGCAGCGAAGGAGCGGTCTATGGCTACACCTTC
D: -; V: TRBV11-2; size: -; J: TRBJ2-5; CDR3: CASSLERGLETQYF; DNA: TGTGCCAGCAGCTTAGAGAGGGGACTAGAGACCCAGTACTTC
D: -; V: TRBV6-5; size: -; J: TRBJ1-2; CDR3: CASSYSRGRGYTF; DNA: TGTGCCAGCAGTTACTCTCGGGGTAGGGGCTACACCTTC
D: -; V: TRBV29-1; size: -; J: TRBJ1-2; CDR3: CSVGSWPRGGYTF; DNA: TGCAGCGTTGGAAGTTGGCCTCGAGGTGGCTACACCTTC
D: -; V: TRBV25-1; size: few; J: TRBJ1-1; CDR3: CASVTGSKNTEAFF; DNA: TGTGCCAGCGTCACAGGGTCGAAAAACACTGAAGCTTTCTTT
D: -; V: TRBV7-9; size: -; J: TRBJ1-1; CDR3: CASSLETGNTEAFF; DNA: TGTGCCAGCAGCTTAGAAACAGGGAACACTGAAGCTTTCTTT